This entry concerns a single T cell receptor beta chain. The antigen is unknown. The data are from a study of T cell responses to AZD1222 COVID-19 vaccine. Study findings and constraints: Baseline seropositives among AZD1222 recipients totaled only five to seven. Of spike-specific TCRs, nearly half reportedly target regions left unmutated in variants.

The table came from immunoSEQ multiplex PCR; TCRdb's copy has only in-frame clones and leaves some out. Seen here are about 89,000 clones, around 90% observed once, and the top ten hold 11%. Doses given second, at about 4 or about 12 weeks, were pooled. The specimen was peripheral blood, collected 28 days after the second AZD1222 dose. This receptor was taken from an adult who received the AZD1222 COVID-19 vaccine.

CDR3 residues: CASSKRGLAGGETQYF. For the CDR3, the DNA is TGTGCCAGCAGCAAACGGGGACTAGCGGGAGGAGAGACCCAGTACTTC. The chain links TRBV21-1 to TRBJ2-5; the table gives TRBD2 as D, unverified against the DNA. TRBV21-1 is described as a pseudogene. The CDR3 has 16 amino acids.